One sample yielded the 27 T cell receptor beta chains listed below, sequenced in a study of radiation and T cells in renal cell carcinoma. The time point is: baseline pretreatment blood. Treatment reported: 15 Gy SBRT to primary tumor, nephrectomy 4 weeks later. Sequencing was performed with immunoSEQ multiplex PCR; in TCRdb, only in-frame clones are kept and a portion is missing. The data show 50,000 to 75,000 clones, approximately 84% seen once. Here the sequenced sample was blood, taken from a patient whose treatment included radiotherapy and nephrectomy. These receptor sequences come from a man aged 55 to 70 with renal cell carcinoma.

This clone was observed a few times. This sequence joins TRBV11-2 and TRBJ2-6; D ambiguous. CDR3 size: 15 residues. Trimming stripped 5 bases from V and 12 bases from J, with 20 bases between. Per the germline V gene, CDR1 is SGHAT and CDR2 is FQNNGV. CDR3 residues: CASSPLRTNPSVLTF. CDR3 nucleotides: TGTGCCAGCAGCCCCCTCAGGACGAACCCCAGCGTCCTGACTTTC.

The V and J genes are TRBV4-1 and TRBJ1-6; D may be TRBD1 (5 bases). This CDR3 contains 17 residues. V was clipped by 0 bases and J by 2 bases, with 11 bases between them. From germline, CDR1 is MGHRA and CDR2 YSYEKL. CDR3 in DNA: TGCGCCAGCAGCCAAGATGGGGGGGTTGCCTATAATTCACCCCTCCACTTT. Translation gives CASSQDGGVAYNSPLHF.

The chain is built from TRBV7-2 and TRBJ2-1; D remains unclear. The CDR3 is made up of 13 amino acids. V lost 5 bases, J lost 3 bases, and 8 bases lay in between. CDR1 is SGHTA, CDR2 FQGNSA, per germline. The CDR3 here is CASSLTHYNEQFF. The CDR3 coding sequence is TGTGCCAGCAGCCTCACTCACTACAATGAGCAGTTCTTC.

In its sample, this clone was seen a few times. The J gene is TRBJ1-2, the V gene TRBV5-4; the match to TRBD1 covers 10 bases. V lost 6 bases, J lost 0 bases, and 14 bases stayed unmatched. The CDR3 runs to 18 residues. In germline, CDR1 is SGHNT, CDR2 YYREEE (reference sequence). The chain's CDR3 is CASTKDRGFSSPNYGYTF. DNA for the CDR3: TGTGCCAGCACCAAGGACAGGGGGTTCAGTAGCCCTAACTATGGCTACACCTTC.

The chain carries TRBV7-9 and TRBJ1-5; D not resolved. Germline values: CDR1 SEHNR, CDR2 FQNEAQ (reference sequence). V lost 1 base to trimming and J lost 6 bases, with 16 bases between them. The CDR3 runs to 16 residues. The CDR3 DNA reads as TGTGCCAGCAGCTTAGGATCGTTCCCTTATGGTCAGCCCCAGCATTTT. This encodes CASSLGSFPYGQPQHF.

The rearrangement links TRBV30 to TRBJ2-1; D assignment may be TRBD1 or TRBD2 (5 bases each). The CDR3 spans 12 residues. Looked up from germline, CDR1 is GTSNPN and CDR2 is SVGIG (reference sequence). V lost 4 bases and J lost 10, with 14 bases in between. DNA of the CDR3: TGTGCCTGGAAAAGGACGGGGCAGGAGCAGTTCTTC. It specifies CAWKRTGQEQFF.

The chain combines TRBV20-1 with TRBJ1-1; TRBD1 aligns across 7 bases. The germline gives CDR1 DFQATT, CDR2 SNEGSKA (reference sequence). This CDR3 spans 11 amino acids. J was trimmed by 10 bases and V by 1 base; bases with no gene match: 3. DNA of the CDR3: TGCAGTGCTAGAGTGACAGGGCTAGCTTTCTTT. Protein: CSARVTGLAFF.

This clone was recorded a few times. V gene TRBV2 combines with J gene TRBJ1-1; 10 bases are a match to TRBD1. Trimming at V came to 6 bases and at J to 4 bases, leaving 5 bases not matched to a gene. The length of the CDR3 is 14 residues. The germline V gene encodes CDR1 SNHLY and CDR2 FYNNEI. The CDR3 DNA is TGTGCCAGCAGGGGGGGACAGGGGAGCACTGAAGCTTTCTTT. Its protein is CASRGGQGSTEAFF.

V is TRBV27 and J is TRBJ1-5; maybe TRBD1 (6 bases). The CDR3 consists of 16 residues. Germline V gene data show CDR1 as MNHEY and CDR2 as SMNVEV (reference sequence). V was clipped by 8 bases and J by 0 bases, with 17 bases between them. CDR3 sequence: CASSPGTLYSNQPQHF. In DNA, the CDR3 is TGTGCCAGCTCTCCGGGGACATTATATAGCAATCAGCCCCAGCATTTT.

The chain links TRBV6-1 to TRBJ2-1; 8 positions agree with TRBD2. CDR3 length equals 14 residues. The germline V gene has CDR1 MNHNS and CDR2 SASEGT. Trimming removed 3 bases from V and 7 bases from J; junction bases left unmatched: 5. The CDR3 DNA reads TGTGCCAGCAGTGATTACACTAGCGGAAATGAGCAGTTCTTC. Amino acids: CASSDYTSGNEQFF.

The V call is TRBV7-2, the J call TRBJ1-5, with TRBD1 as a possible D gene (5 bases). Trimming took 5 bases from V and 2 from J, leaving 7 bases between them. The germline gives CDR1 SGHTA, CDR2 FQGNSA. The CDR3 sequence is 13 residues long. Here the CDR3 reads CASSLQGNQPQHF. The CDR3 DNA is TGTGCCAGCAGCCTACAGGGCAATCAGCCCCAGCATTTT.

This clone has a handful of counts. V and J are TRBV6-5 and TRBJ1-4; D unclear. The CDR3 is made up of 14 amino acids. Trimming removed 5 bases at V and 8 bases at J, with 15 bases between. CDR1 and CDR2 from the germline V gene are MNHEY and SVGAGI. CDR3 sequence: CASSRARVGEKLFF. CDR3 nucleotides: TGTGCCAGCAGTCGGGCGAGGGTAGGGGAAAAACTGTTTTTT.

V and J are TRBV14 and TRBJ2-3; 13 positions agree with TRBD2. V lost 4 bases, J lost 7 bases, and 8 bases stayed unmatched. The V gene's germline CDR1 is SGHDN and CDR2 FVKESK. The CDR3 is made up of 16 amino acids. The CDR3: CASSRLAGGLVNTQYF. In DNA form, the CDR3 reads TGTGCCAGCAGCCGACTAGCGGGGGGACTGGTAAATACGCAGTATTTT.

The chain employs TRBV5-1 and TRBJ2-1, with a weak D call TRBD2 (5 bases). Germline-derived CDR1 and CDR2 are SGHRS and YFSETQ. This CDR3 comprises 14 residues. V lost 5 bases to trimming and J lost 2 bases, with 11 bases between them. DNA of the CDR3: TGCGCCAGCAGAGGAAGCGGTACCTACAATGAGCAGTTCTTC. Protein sequence: CASRGSGTYNEQFF.

This clone was observed a handful of times. The chain recombines TRBV27 with TRBJ1-5, with 9 bases aligning to TRBD1. CDR1 is MNHEY and CDR2 is SMNVEV in the germline V gene (reference sequence). The J segment lost 6 bases and the V segment lost 2 bases, leaving 8 bases of the junction unmatched. CDR3 size: 16 residues. In nucleotides, the CDR3 is TGTGCCAGCAGTTTAGCTGGGACAGGGTCGAGTCAGCCCCAGCATTTT. This encodes CASSLAGTGSSQPQHF.

The chain links TRBV10-3 to TRBJ1-1; no definite D call. V shed 2 bases and J shed 4 bases, with 14 bases lying between them. In germline, CDR1 is ENHRY, CDR2 SYGVKD. There are 15 residues in the CDR3. DNA for the CDR3: TGTGCCATCAGTGAGCGGGCCCCGGGAAGCACTGAAGCTTTCTTT. Its protein product is CAISERAPGSTEAFF.

CDR3 amino acids: CSVEGGAIYNEQFF. CDR3 bases: TGCAGCGTTGAAGGAGGGGCCATCTACAATGAGCAGTTCTTC. J is TRBJ2-1 and V is TRBV29-1; D possibly matches TRBD1 or TRBD2 (5 bases each). The V gene's germline CDR1 is SQVTM and CDR2 ANQGSEA. The V end was cut by 1 base, the J end by 3 bases, with 10 bases between. The CDR3 contains 14 residues.

The J gene is TRBJ1-2, the V gene TRBV19; the match to TRBD1 covers 10 bases. The germline V gene has CDR1 LNHDA and CDR2 SQIVND (reference sequence). V was clipped by 7 bases and J by 4 bases; unmatched bases: 18. The CDR3 has 18 residues. CDR3 nucleotides: TGTGCCAGTACCCCCGGTCGGACAGGGGGTGCAAACTTCTATGGCTACACCTTC. This codes for CASTPGRTGGANFYGYTF.

CDR3: CASSEWQGNTGELFF. CDR3 in DNA: TGTGCCAGCAGTGAATGGCAGGGGAACACCGGGGAGCTGTTTTTT. The rearrangement joins TRBV2 to TRBJ2-2, with D perhaps TRBD1 (5 bases). Germline V CDR1 and CDR2: SNHLY, FYNNEI. The CDR3 is made up of 15 amino acids. Trimming shortened V by 2 bases and J by 1 base, and 8 bases separated the two germline ends. The variable domain in full, with the rest retrieved from reference TRBV2 and TRBJ2-2, is EPEVTQTPSHQVTQMGQEVILRCVPISNHLYFYWYRQILGQKVEFLVSFYNNEISEKSEIFDDQFSVERPDGSNFTLKIRSTKLEDSAMYFCASSEWQGNTGELFFGEGSRLTVL.

CDR3 in amino acids: CASSPHGGGSYEQYV. The CDR3 DNA sequence: TGTGCCAGCAGCCCCCATGGCGGAGGATCCTACGAGCAGTACGTC. The chain links TRBV7-9 to TRBJ2-7; TRBD2 is a possible D gene (5 bases). Trimming removed 5 bases from V and 1 base from J, with 15 bases in between. The germline CDR1 and CDR2 sequences are SEHNR and FQNEAQ (reference sequence). The CDR3 is 15 residues long.

V gene TRBV7-2 combines with J gene TRBJ1-2, with 9 bases identical to TRBD1. V shed 5 bases and J 12 bases; nucleotides not matched to a gene: 13. Germline assignment: CDR1 SGHTA and CDR2 FQGNSA. CDR3 length: 14 amino acids. The CDR3 reads CASSPTPGQGIDTF. The CDR3, as DNA: TGTGCCAGCAGCCCTACCCCTGGACAGGGGATCGACACCTTC.

Only a few counts were recorded for this clone. The chain links TRBV30 to TRBJ1-1; weak D call: TRBD1 (5 bases). Germline CDR1 is GTSNPN and CDR2 is SVGIG (reference sequence). The CDR3 has 13 residues. V was cut by 8 bases and J by 8 bases, with 21 bases left in between. CDR3 coding DNA: TGTGCCGGGGCGCGCCCTTTGAGTCTCGAAGCTTTCTTT. Translating gives CAGARPLSLEAFF.

This CDR3 reads CASSPNTGRHEQFF. Written as DNA, the CDR3 is TGTGCCAGCAGCCCGAATACAGGGCGGCATGAGCAGTTCTTC. The chain uses TRBV11-3 and TRBJ2-1, with a tentative D call TRBD1 (6 bases). The length of the CDR3 is 14 residues. Per the germline V gene, CDR1 is SGHNT and CDR2 is YENEEA. Trimming stripped 5 bases from V and 8 bases from J, with 16 bases between.

The J gene is TRBJ2-2, the V gene TRBV14; TRBD2 aligns across 9 bases. The CDR3 totals 16 residues. CDR1 SGHDN and CDR2 FVKESK come from the germline V gene. J gave up 0 bases and V 4 bases, and 3 bases lay outside the gene matches. CDR3 sequence: CASSPLAGANTGELFF. The CDR3 DNA follows: TGTGCCAGCAGCCCTTTAGCGGGGGCGAACACCGGGGAGCTGTTTTTT.

The chain combines TRBV10-3 with TRBJ1-1, with 7 bases lining up with TRBD1. The CDR3 loop spans 15 amino acids. Trimming took 2 bases from V and 0 from J; bases not matched to a gene: 3. Looked up from germline, CDR1 is ENHRY and CDR2 is SYGVKD. CDR3 loop: CAISEGDSMNTEAFF. Here the CDR3 DNA reads TGTGCCATCAGTGAGGGGGACAGCATGAACACTGAAGCTTTCTTT.

This clone came up a few times. The chain employs TRBV15 and TRBJ1-2; D may be TRBD1 (6 bases). CDR3 length equals 14 residues. The ends were cut back, 0 bases at V and 8 bases at J, with 13 bases in the middle. The germline CDR1 and CDR2 sequences are LNHNV and YYDKDF (reference sequence). DNA for the CDR3: TGTGCCACCAGCAGAGATTTTTCAGGGGACGGCTACACCTTC. Translation: CATSRDFSGDGYTF.

J is TRBJ1-4 and V is TRBV7-9; no definite D call. CDR3 length: 12 residues. V shed 1 base and J shed 6 bases, with 3 bases lying between them. The germline CDR1 and CDR2 sequences are SEHNR and FQNEAQ (reference sequence). The CDR3 DNA reads as TGTGCCAGCAGCTTAGTAGATGAAAAACTGTTTTTT. It specifies CASSLVDEKLFF.